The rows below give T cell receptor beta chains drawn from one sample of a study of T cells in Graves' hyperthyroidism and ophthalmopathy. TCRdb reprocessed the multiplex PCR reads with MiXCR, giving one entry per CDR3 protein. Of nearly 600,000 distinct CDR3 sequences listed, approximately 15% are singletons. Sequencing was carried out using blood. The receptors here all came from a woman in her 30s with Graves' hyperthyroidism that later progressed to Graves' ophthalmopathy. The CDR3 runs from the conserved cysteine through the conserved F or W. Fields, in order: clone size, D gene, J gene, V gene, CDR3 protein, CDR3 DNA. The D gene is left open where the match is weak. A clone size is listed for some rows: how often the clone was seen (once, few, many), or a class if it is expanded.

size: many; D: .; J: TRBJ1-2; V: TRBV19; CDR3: CASSISTGPNYGYTF; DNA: TGTGCCAGTAGTATAAGCACAGGGCCTAACTATGGCTACACCTTC
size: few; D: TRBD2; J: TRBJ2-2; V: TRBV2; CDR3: CASNFPSGRDTGELFF; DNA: TGTGCCAGCAACTTCCCTAGCGGGAGGGACACCGGGGAGCTGTTTTTT
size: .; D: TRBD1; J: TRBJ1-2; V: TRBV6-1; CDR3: CASTDRDLSNYGYTF; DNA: TGTGCCAGCACCGACAGGGACTTATCTAACTATGGCTACACCTTC
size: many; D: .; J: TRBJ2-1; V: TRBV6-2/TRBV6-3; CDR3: CASSYSTSSWDEQFF; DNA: TGTGCCAGCAGTTATTCGACATCGAGTTGGGATGAGCAGTTCTTC
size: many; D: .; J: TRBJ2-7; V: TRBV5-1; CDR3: CASSSSQGYEQYF; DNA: TGCGCCAGCAGCTCCTCACAGGGCTACGAGCAGTACTTC
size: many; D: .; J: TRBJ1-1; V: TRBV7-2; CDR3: CASSPHINTEAFF; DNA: TGTGCCAGCAGCCCCCATATAAACACTGAAGCTTTCTTT
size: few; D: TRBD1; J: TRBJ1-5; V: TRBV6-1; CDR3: CASRPRGQEPQHF; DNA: TGTGCCAGCAGGCCAAGGGGGCAGGAGCCCCAGCATTTT
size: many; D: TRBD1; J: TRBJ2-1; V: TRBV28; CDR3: CASSSGQGIHEQFF; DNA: TGTGCCAGCAGTTCGGGACAGGGGATTCATGAGCAGTTCTTC
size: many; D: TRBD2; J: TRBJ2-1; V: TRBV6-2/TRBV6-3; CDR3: CASSSPGTSSYNEQFF; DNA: TGTGCCAGCAGTTCCCCCGGGACTAGCAGTTACAATGAGCAGTTCTTC
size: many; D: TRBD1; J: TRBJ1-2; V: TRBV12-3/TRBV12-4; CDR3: CASSSHQGVTGYTF; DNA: TGTGCCAGCAGTTCACACCAGGGGGTGACGGGCTACACCTTC
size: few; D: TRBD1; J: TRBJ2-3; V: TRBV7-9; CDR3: CASTVTGGTDTQYF; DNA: TGTGCCAGCACCGTGACAGGGGGCACAGATACGCAGTATTTT
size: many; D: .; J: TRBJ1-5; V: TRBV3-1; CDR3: CASSNFGDQPQHF; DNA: TGTGCCAGCAGTAACTTCGGGGATCAGCCCCAGCATTTT
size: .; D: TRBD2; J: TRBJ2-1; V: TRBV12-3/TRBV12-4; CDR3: CASSSGTSGRAPTYNEQFF; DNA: TGTGCCAGCAGTTCCGGGACTAGCGGGAGGGCCCCGACCTACAATGAGCAGTTCTTC
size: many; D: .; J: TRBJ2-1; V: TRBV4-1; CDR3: CASSGQLNEQFF; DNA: TGCGCCAGCAGCGGACAGCTCAATGAGCAGTTCTTC
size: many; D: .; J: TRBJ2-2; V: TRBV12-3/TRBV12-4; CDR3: CASSLGGRGTGELFF; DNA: TGTGCCAGCAGCCTTGGGGGAAGGGGCACCGGGGAGCTGTTTTTT
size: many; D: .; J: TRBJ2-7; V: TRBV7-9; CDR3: CASSSPSAYEQYF; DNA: TGTGCCAGCAGCTCCCCTTCAGCCTACGAGCAGTACTTC
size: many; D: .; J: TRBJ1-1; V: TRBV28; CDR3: CASDQGMNTEAFF; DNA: TGTGCCAGCGACCAGGGTATGAACACTGAAGCTTTCTTT
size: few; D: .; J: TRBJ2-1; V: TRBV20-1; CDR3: CSALRAGDNEQFF; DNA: TGCAGTGCTTTGCGGGCAGGGGACAATGAGCAGTTCTTC
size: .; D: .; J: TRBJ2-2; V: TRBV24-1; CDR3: CATSDLTDPGPGELVF; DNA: TGTGCCACCAGTGATTTAACGGACCCCGGCCCCGGGGAGCTGGTTTTT
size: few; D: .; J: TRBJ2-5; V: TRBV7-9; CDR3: CASSLEFLASETQYF; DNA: TGTGCCAGCAGCTTAGAATTTCTCGCCTCAGAGACCCAGTACTTC
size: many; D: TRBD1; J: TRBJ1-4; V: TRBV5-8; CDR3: CASSIGQATNEKLFF; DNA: TGTGCCAGCAGCATCGGACAGGCAACTAATGAAAAACTGTTTTTT
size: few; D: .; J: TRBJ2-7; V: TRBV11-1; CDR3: CASSPEGMPKPEQYF; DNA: TGTGCCAGCAGCCCAGAAGGGATGCCCAAACCGGAGCAGTACTTC
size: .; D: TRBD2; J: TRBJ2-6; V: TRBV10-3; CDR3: CATLRETGANVLTF; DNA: TGTGCCACTTTGCGGGAGACTGGGGCCAACGTCCTGACTTTC
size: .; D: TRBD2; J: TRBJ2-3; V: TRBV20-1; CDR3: CSATPSGGPLSTDTQYF; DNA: TGCAGTGCTACCCCTAGCGGGGGCCCCCTCAGCACAGATACGCAGTATTTT
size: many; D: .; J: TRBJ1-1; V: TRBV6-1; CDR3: CASSEMAYTEAFF; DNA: TGTGCCAGCAGTGAAATGGCGTACACTGAAGCTTTCTTT
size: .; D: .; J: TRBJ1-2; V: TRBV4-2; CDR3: CASSQDWPGDYGYTF; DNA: TGTGCCAGCAGCCAAGATTGGCCAGGCGACTATGGCTACACCTTC
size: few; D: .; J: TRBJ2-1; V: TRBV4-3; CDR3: CASSQESAASSYNEQFF; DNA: TGCGCCAGCAGCCAAGAATCGGCGGCAAGCTCCTACAATGAGCAGTTCTTC
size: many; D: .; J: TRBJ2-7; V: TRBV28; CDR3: CASGSGSLSYEQYF; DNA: TGTGCCAGCGGGTCTGGGTCCCTCTCCTACGAGCAGTACTTC
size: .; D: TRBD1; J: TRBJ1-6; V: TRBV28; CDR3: CASSLGGQGDNSPLHF; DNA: TGTGCCAGCAGTTTAGGGGGACAGGGGGATAATTCACCCCTCCACTTT
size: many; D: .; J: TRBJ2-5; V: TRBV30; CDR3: CAWSVPTIGETQYF; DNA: TGTGCCTGGAGTGTGCCGACGATCGGGGAGACCCAGTACTTC
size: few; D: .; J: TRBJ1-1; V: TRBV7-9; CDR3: CASNPLRRGTEAFF; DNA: TGTGCCAGCAACCCTTTAAGACGGGGCACTGAAGCTTTCTTT
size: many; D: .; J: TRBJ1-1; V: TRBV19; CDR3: CASSTQRQTANTEAFF; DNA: TGTGCCAGTAGTACGCAAAGACAGACAGCGAACACTGAAGCTTTCTTT
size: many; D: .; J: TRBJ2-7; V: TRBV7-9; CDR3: CASSLDRTGRDEQYF; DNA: TGTGCCAGCAGCTTAGATAGGACTGGACGGGACGAGCAGTACTTC
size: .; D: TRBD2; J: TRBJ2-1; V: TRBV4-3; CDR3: CASSQDAGGYNEQFF; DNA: TGCGCCAGCAGCCAAGATGCGGGAGGTTACAATGAGCAGTTCTTC
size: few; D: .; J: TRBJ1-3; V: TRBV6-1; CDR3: CASSPLGLDGNTIYF; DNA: TGTGCCAGCAGTCCGCTGGGCCTAGATGGAAACACCATATATTTT
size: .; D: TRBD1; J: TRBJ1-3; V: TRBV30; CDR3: CAWRRQGIYTIYF; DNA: TGTGCCTGGAGACGACAGGGAATTTACACCATATATTTT
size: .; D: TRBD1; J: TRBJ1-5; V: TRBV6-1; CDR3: CASRGDPGQPYRPQHF; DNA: TGTGCCAGCAGGGGAGATCCGGGACAGCCTTATCGGCCCCAGCATTTT